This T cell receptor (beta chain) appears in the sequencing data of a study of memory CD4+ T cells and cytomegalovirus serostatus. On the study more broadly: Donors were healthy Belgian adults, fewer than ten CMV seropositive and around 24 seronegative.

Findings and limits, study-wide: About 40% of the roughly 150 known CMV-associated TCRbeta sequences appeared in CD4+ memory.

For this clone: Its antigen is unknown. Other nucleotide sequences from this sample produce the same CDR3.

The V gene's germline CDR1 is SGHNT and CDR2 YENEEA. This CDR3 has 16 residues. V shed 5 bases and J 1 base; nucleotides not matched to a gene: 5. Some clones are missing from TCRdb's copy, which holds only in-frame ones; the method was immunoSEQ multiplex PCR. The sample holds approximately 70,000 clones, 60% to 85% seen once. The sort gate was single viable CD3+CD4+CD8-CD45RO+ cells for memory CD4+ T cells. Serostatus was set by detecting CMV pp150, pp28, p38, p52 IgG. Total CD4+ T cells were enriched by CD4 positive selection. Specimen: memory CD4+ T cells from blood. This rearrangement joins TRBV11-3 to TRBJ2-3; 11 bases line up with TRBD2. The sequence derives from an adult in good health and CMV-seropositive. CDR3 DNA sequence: TGTGCCAGCAGCCCAGGGACTAGCGGTCGCACAGATACGCAGTATTTT. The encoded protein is CASSPGTSGRTDTQYF.